These 30 T cell receptor beta chains share one sample of origin, sequenced in a study of blood T cells in healthy people across ages (dated by TCRdb to the mid-2010s). The library relied on 5' RACE. The reads were generated on an Illumina HiSeq 2500. A second 7 to 11 cycle PCR used a sample-barcoded 5' primer and a J-beta primer mix. The public reads were reprocessed in TCRdb via fastp at Q25 and MiXCR, keeping in-frame beta chains. When rows share a CDR3 protein, they turn into one entry using the most common DNA and genes. This sample is represented by some 560,000 distinct CDR3 sequences; 27% of them were singletons. 3% to 4% of the sample comes from the top ten. The sample was also reused in another study, on T cells of mothers and their children.

Sequencing used blood. The receptors shown here come from a boy aged 2 to 9 in good health.

This clonotype was seen only once. The chain couples TRBV5-4 to TRBJ2-3; 12 nucleotides align to TRBD2. The CDR3 consists of 14 residues. Per the germline V gene, CDR1 is SGHNT and CDR2 is YYREEE (reference sequence). V was pared by 9 bases and J by 5 bases, with 7 bases of the junction left unmatched. The CDR3 DNA reads as TGTGCCACCATGACTAGCGGGGGAATAGATACGCAGTATTTT. Amino acids: CATMTSGGIDTQYF. The variable domain in full, with the rest retrieved from reference TRBV5-4 and TRBJ2-3, is ETGVTQSPTHLIKTRGQQVTLRCSSQSGHNTVSWYQQALGQGPQFIFQYYREEENGRGNFPPRFSGLQFPNYSSELNVNALELDDSALYLCATMTSGGIDTQYFGPGTRLTVL.

This chain uses TRBV7-9 with TRBJ2-5; D may be TRBD2 (5 bases). The CDR3 consists of 14 residues. V was shortened by 5 bases and J by 1 base, with 11 bases between the two germline ends. The germline V gene has CDR1 SEHNR and CDR2 FQNEAQ (reference sequence). The CDR3 region has the DNA TGTGCCAGCAGCCTTAGCGAGATCCAAGAGACCCAGTACTTC. It codes for CASSLSEIQETQYF. Drawing the rest from reference TRBV7-9 and TRBJ2-5, the complete variable domain is DTGVSQNPRHKITKRGQNVTFRCDPISEHNRLYWYRQTLGQGPEFLTYFQNEAQLEKSRLLSDRFSAERPKGSFSTLEIQRTEQGDSAMYLCASSLSEIQETQYFGPGTRLLVL.

This clonotype appeared a few times. This chain connects TRBV12-3 or TRBV12-4 to TRBJ1-3; unclear D gene. Trimming stripped 6 bases from V and 0 bases from J, with 9 bases between. The CDR3 is 14 amino acids. CDR3 sequence (DNA): TGTGCCAGCAGCCACCCGGTCTCTGGAAACACCATATATTTT. Translation gives CASSHPVSGNTIYF.

This clonotype has a handful of counts. The J gene is TRBJ1-2, the V gene TRBV29-1; D is uncertain. The CDR3 is 11 amino acids. V dropped 4 bases and J dropped 2 bases, with 5 bases sitting between them. Germline CDR1 SQVTM, CDR2 ANQGSEA. CDR3 amino acids: CSVVANYGYTF. The CDR3 nucleotides read TGCAGCGTTGTCGCCAACTATGGCTACACCTTC.

This clonotype was counted only a few times. V and J are TRBV20-1 and TRBJ2-4, with 7 bases fitting TRBD2. The CDR3 extends over 17 amino acids. Germline V gene data show CDR1 as DFQATT and CDR2 as SNEGSKA (reference sequence). Unmatched junction bases numbered 14, after V lost 4 bases and J lost 2 bases. The CDR3 region is CSATRRVGRVTKNIQYF. The CDR3 nucleotides are TGCAGTGCTACCCGGAGGGTAGGGAGGGTAACCAAAAACATTCAGTACTTC.

The chain recombines TRBV5-5 with TRBJ2-3, with 9 nucleotides matching TRBD2. Germline V CDR1 and CDR2: SGHKS, YYEKEE (reference sequence). Trimming at V came to 0 bases and at J to 5 bases, leaving 10 bases not matched to a gene. This CDR3 comprises 17 residues. CDR3 DNA sequence: TGTGCCAGCAGCTTGGGTGGTGCGGGAGGGCCGTTAGATACGCAGTATTTT. This encodes CASSLGGAGGPLDTQYF.

This clonotype was seen more than once but under ten times. The V gene is TRBV7-9, the J gene TRBJ2-7, with D tentatively TRBD2 (6 bases). The germline V gene encodes CDR1 SEHNR and CDR2 FQNEAQ (reference sequence). Trimming left V 8 bases short and J 6 bases short, with 20 bases between. This CDR3 has 14 residues. CDR3 DNA sequence: TGTGCCAGCGGGGAGGCAGGGTCCCCCCTCGAGCAGTACTTC. It codes for CASGEAGSPLEQYF.

This chain joins TRBV29-1 and TRBJ2-2; perhaps TRBD2 as D (5 bases). The V gene lost 0 bases and the J gene lost 8 bases, with 19 bases spanning the gap. The CDR3 runs to 16 residues. Germline V gene lookup returns CDR1 SQVTM and CDR2 ANQGSEA. CDR3 coding DNA: TGCAGCGTTGAAGATATTAGCGCGGATAGATCGGGGGAGCTGTTTTTT. Residues: CSVEDISADRSGELFF.

Only a few counts were recorded for this clonotype. The chain joins TRBV7-3 to TRBJ2-1; TRBD2 agrees at 13 bases. The CDR3 is made up of 15 amino acids. The V segment lost 6 bases and the J segment 8 bases; nucleotides outside the gene matches: 7. The germline gives CDR1 SGHTA, CDR2 FQGTGA. In DNA form, the CDR3 reads TGTGCCAGCAGACTCACTAGCGGGGGGGTAGATGAGCAGTTCTTC. Translation gives CASRLTSGGVDEQFF.

This clonotype has more than one count but fewer than ten. This chain uses TRBV15 with TRBJ1-4; TRBD1 might be the D (5 bases). From germline, CDR1 is LNHNV and CDR2 YYDKDF (reference sequence). The CDR3 is made up of 15 amino acids. The ends were cut back, 3 bases at V and 7 bases at J, with 15 bases in the middle. CDR3 coding DNA: TGTGCCACCAGCAGGGACACAGGAGCTAGTGAAAAACTGTTTTTT. Encoded protein: CATSRDTGASEKLFF.

This clonotype was detected only once. The CDR3 coding sequence is TGCGCCAGCAGTGGTTCTATAGCGGGAGGCTCCTACAATGAGCAGTTCTTC. Residues: CASSGSIAGGSYNEQFF. V usage is TRBV10-1 and J usage is TRBJ2-1; 10 nucleotides align to TRBD2. This CDR3 has 17 amino acids. Trimming at V came to 4 bases and at J to 0 bases, leaving 6 bases not matched to a gene. Germline V CDR1 and CDR2: WNHNN, SYGVQD (reference sequence).

The CDR3 is CASSLKQGARGTNEKLFF. The CDR3 DNA reads as TGTGCCAGCAGCTTAAAACAGGGGGCGCGAGGAACTAATGAAAAACTGTTTTTT. The J gene is TRBJ1-4, the V gene TRBV7-9; 9 nucleotides align to TRBD1. Germline V gene sequence: CDR1 SEHNR, CDR2 FQNEAQ (reference sequence). Trimming cost V 2 bases and J 1 base; bases outside gene matches: 8. CDR3 length: 18 amino acids.

This clonotype turned up a few times. V is TRBV12-3 or TRBV12-4 and J is TRBJ2-3; D not resolved. With 2 bases removed from V and 2 bases from J, the gap between germline ends came to 8 bases. The CDR3 is 14 residues long. The CDR3 reads CASSLPSYTDTQYF. For the CDR3, the DNA is TGTGCCAGCAGTTTACCCTCATACACAGATACGCAGTATTTT.

The rearrangement uses TRBV24-1 and TRBJ2-7, with TRBD1 matching 8 bases. The CDR3 extends over 17 amino acids. Trimming took 3 bases from V and 6 from J; bases not matched to a gene: 15. CDR1 is KGHDR, CDR2 SFDVKD, per germline. CDR3 sequence reads: CATSDGEADRVFGEQYF. CDR3 sequence (DNA): TGTGCCACCAGTGATGGCGAAGCGGACAGGGTCTTCGGCGAGCAGTACTTC.

The chain is built from TRBV11-3 and TRBJ2-2, with D perhaps matching TRBD1 (6 bases). The V and J ends lost 0 bases and 6 bases respectively, with 11 bases between them. The germline gives CDR1 SGHNT, CDR2 YENEEA. This CDR3 is built from 15 residues. This CDR3 is CASSLDLKGAGELFF. CDR3 nucleotide sequence: TGTGCCAGCAGCTTAGATCTAAAGGGGGCCGGGGAGCTGTTTTTT. Full variable domain (remainder filled in from reference TRBV11-3 and TRBJ2-2): EAGVVQSPRYKIIEKKQPVAFWCNPISGHNTLYWYLQNLGQGPELLIRYENEEAVDDSQLPKDRFSAERLKGVDSTLKIQPAELGDSAVYLCASSLDLKGAGELFFGEGSRLTVL.

In this sample, this clonotype turned up a few times. V gene TRBV29-1 combines with J gene TRBJ2-5, with D unclear. The CDR3 has 14 residues. V was clipped by 3 bases and J by 3 bases, with 14 bases between them. Germline CDR1 and CDR2: SQVTM and ANQGSEA. The CDR3 reads CSVDPRLGEETQYF. In nucleotides, the CDR3 is TGCAGCGTTGACCCGAGGTTGGGTGAAGAGACCCAGTACTTC.

The chain joins TRBV6-2 or TRBV6-3 to TRBJ2-5; the match to TRBD2 covers 7 bases. Germline values: CDR1 MNHEY, CDR2 SVGEGT. Trimming cost V 6 bases and J 4 bases; bases outside gene matches: 11. The CDR3 contains 15 residues. Here the CDR3 reads CASSPSGGVRETQYF. The CDR3 region has the DNA TGTGCCAGCAGCCCATCGGGGGGAGTGCGAGAGACCCAGTACTTC.

This clonotype was recorded a few times. The V gene is TRBV20-1, the J gene TRBJ2-7, with TRBD2 as a possible D gene (5 bases). Between the trimmed V and J ends, which lost 0 bases and 1 base, there was a span of 13 bases. The CDR3 runs to 15 residues. Looked up from germline, CDR1 is DFQATT and CDR2 is SNEGSKA (reference sequence). DNA for the CDR3: TGCAGTGCTAGAGATCTGACGAGGGTGTCCTACGAGCAGTACTTC. Translating it yields CSARDLTRVSYEQYF.

This chain links TRBV13 with TRBJ2-3; 12 positions agree with TRBD2. Germline trimming cut 6 bases from V and 4 bases from J; bases unmatched to any gene: 8. CDR3 length equals 16 residues. Germline lookup yields CDR1 PRHDT and CDR2 FYEKMQ (reference sequence). The CDR3 sequence: CASSGASGGGADTQYF. The CDR3 bases are TGTGCCAGCAGTGGGGCTAGCGGGGGGGGCGCAGATACGCAGTATTTT.

This clonotype was picked up a small number of times. The chain carries TRBV12-3 or TRBV12-4 and TRBJ2-5, with D possibly TRBD1 on 6 matching bases. V was shortened by 6 bases and J by 0 bases, with 11 bases between the two germline ends. CDR3 length equals 14 residues. CDR3 sequence (DNA): TGTGCCAGCAGGGTCAGGGGATACCAAGAGACCCAGTACTTC. Translating gives CASRVRGYQETQYF.

This clonotype has at least ten counts. The rearrangement joins TRBV6-2 or TRBV6-3 to TRBJ2-4, with 11 bases matching TRBD2. The CDR3 extends over 16 amino acids. CDR1 MNHEY and CDR2 SVGEGT come from the germline V gene. The ends lost 7 bases at V and 1 base at J; junction bases unmatched: 6. Here the CDR3 reads CASTRTSGSAKNIQYF. For the CDR3, the DNA is TGTGCCAGCACAAGAACTAGCGGGAGCGCCAAAAACATTCAGTACTTC.

The chain has TRBV20-1 and TRBJ2-2; 10 bases agree with TRBD2. The V and J ends lost 6 bases and 2 bases, in that order; junction bases with no gene match: 6. The CDR3 runs to 15 residues. Germline lookup yields CDR1 DFQATT and CDR2 SNEGSKA (reference sequence). The CDR3 region is CSAPLAGSNTGELFF. The CDR3 DNA reads TGCAGTGCCCCACTAGCGGGATCCAACACCGGGGAGCTGTTTTTT.

The chain carries TRBV7-2 and TRBJ2-1, with TRBD2 matching 12 bases. The last part of the DNA fits TRBJ2-5 better; the J call may be wrong. Germline V gives CDR1 SGHTA, CDR2 FQGNSA. CDR3 size: 18 residues. DNA of the CDR3: TGTGCCAGCAGCTCCAGGGCTAGCGGGGGGGTTGGTAGAGAGACCCAGTACTTC. Residues: CASSSRASGGVGRETQYF.

The chain has TRBV7-2 and TRBJ1-6, with D tentatively TRBD1 (6 bases). The germline V gene encodes CDR1 SGHTA and CDR2 FQGNSA. The CDR3 consists of 15 residues. Trimming pared 1 base from V and 7 bases from J, leaving 11 bases between. The CDR3 region is CASSLEQGTNSPLHF. The CDR3 nucleotides are TGTGCCAGCAGCTTAGAACAGGGAACGAATTCACCCCTCCACTTT.

This sequence joins TRBV9 and TRBJ1-2; D unclear. The V and J ends lost 0 bases and 5 bases respectively, with 8 bases between them. Looked up from germline, CDR1 is SGDLS and CDR2 is YYNGEE. The length of the CDR3 is 13 residues. The CDR3 sequence: CASSVEEGYGYTF. For the CDR3, the DNA is TGTGCCAGCAGCGTAGAGGAGGGTTATGGCTACACCTTC.

This clonotype was counted between two and nine times. The chain employs TRBV9 and TRBJ2-1, with a tentative D call TRBD2 (6 bases). Near its end, the DNA agrees better with TRBJ2-7, so the J call may be wrong. Per the germline V gene, CDR1 is SGDLS and CDR2 is YYNGEE. The CDR3 has 14 residues. The CDR3 sequence is CASSAPGETDEQYF. The DNA of the CDR3 is TGTGCCAGCAGCGCCCCGGGGGAGACGGACGAGCAGTACTTC.

The rearrangement joins TRBV5-1 to TRBJ1-5; D gene uncertain. Germline V CDR1 and CDR2: SGHRS, YFSETQ. The CDR3 contains 14 residues. The V gene lost 0 bases and the J gene lost 4 bases, with 8 bases spanning the gap. In nucleotides, the CDR3 is TGCGCCAGCAGCTTGGGACCGCAAAATCAGCCCCAGCATTTT. This codes for CASSLGPQNQPQHF.

The V call is TRBV11-2, the J call TRBJ2-3; 9 bases map to TRBD1. Germline CDR1 and CDR2: SGHAT and FQNNGV. The CDR3 has 17 residues. V was pared by 1 base and J by 8 bases, with 13 bases of the junction left unmatched. The CDR3 region is CASSLVGFGQGHGTQYF. CDR3 nucleotides: TGTGCCAGCAGCTTAGTAGGATTCGGACAGGGGCACGGTACGCAGTATTTT.

In its sample, this clonotype was seen a few times. The chain combines TRBV11-2 with TRBJ2-7; D not certain. CDR1 and CDR2 from the germline V gene are SGHAT and FQNNGV. The CDR3 is 16 amino acids. V lost 3 bases to trimming and J lost 0 bases, with 15 bases between them. The CDR3 DNA is TGTGCCAGCAGCTTTGAGTCGGCTGACCGCTCCTACGAGCAGTACTTC. The encoded protein is CASSFESADRSYEQYF.

V is TRBV29-1 and J is TRBJ2-7; the D is unclear. Between the trimmed V and J ends, which lost 1 base and 4 bases, there was a span of 8 bases. The CDR3 consists of 12 residues. Per germline, CDR1 SQVTM and CDR2 ANQGSEA. This CDR3 reads CSVEGEGYEQYF. The DNA for the CDR3 is TGCAGCGTTGAAGGGGAAGGGTACGAGCAGTACTTC.